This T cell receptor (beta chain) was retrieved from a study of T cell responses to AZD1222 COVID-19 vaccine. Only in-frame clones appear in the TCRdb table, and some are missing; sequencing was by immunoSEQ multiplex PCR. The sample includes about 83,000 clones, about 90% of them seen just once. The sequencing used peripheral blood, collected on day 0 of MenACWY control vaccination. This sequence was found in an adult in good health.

The CDR3 protein is CASSTHVGGAGELFF. CDR3 in DNA: TGTGCCAGCAGCACACACGTTGGGGGGGCCGGGGAGCTGTTTTTT. The V call is TRBV11-2, the J call TRBJ2-2; TRBD2 aligns across 7 bases. The V segment lost 5 bases and the J segment 6 bases; nucleotides outside the gene matches: 9. The CDR3 consists of 15 residues. Germline V gives CDR1 SGHAT, CDR2 FQNNGV.